The following is a TCR beta chain sequence with its context. Its antigen is still unknown. With 5 bases removed from V and 4 bases from J, the gap between germline ends came to 10 bases. The germline gives CDR1 SEHNR, CDR2 FQNEAQ (reference sequence). This CDR3 spans 13 amino acids. One entry per CDR3 protein results from TCRdb running MiXCR on the 5' RACE reads. The profile shows around 960,000 distinct CDR3 sequences, around 12% of them singletons. The data are from a study of identical twins. Findings and caveats of the study: Sequences that were out-of-frame, alpha and twin-shared displayed an excess of low generation probability. Insertions were reduced in abundant cord blood beta clonotypes but not in memory repertoires. Out-of-frame sharing of TCR alpha in monozygotic twins was underestimated by models.

The sample was also linked to a second study, of yellow fever vaccine responses in identical twins.

The TCR comes from a woman in her late teens or twenties in good health. This rearrangement joins TRBV7-9 to TRBJ2-3; unclear D gene. Specimen: PBMCs. The CDR3 reads CASSVYGADTQYF. CDR3 sequence (DNA): TGTGCCAGCAGCGTCTATGGGGCAGATACGCAGTATTTT.